The clone carrying this T cell receptor beta chain was counted a few times. Antigen: not known. The data were obtained in a study of EBV T-cell therapy then PD-1 blockade in nasopharyngeal carcinoma. The method was immunoSEQ multiplex PCR; TCRdb's version includes in-frame clones alone and lacks a portion of them. The sample lists 15,000 to 20,000 clones; approximately 88% were seen once. Stated treatment: AdE1-LMPpoly-expanded autologous EBV-specific T-cell therapy followed by anti-PD-1 nivolumab. This sample comprised CD8+ T cells from blood, obtained at roughly day 32 from a patient whose treatment included autologous EBV-specific T cells and nivolumab. This TCR came from a man in his forties with nasopharyngeal carcinoma.

The CDR3 region is CASSQGTGEDQYEQYF. The CDR3 coding sequence is TGCGCCAGCAGCCAGGGGACAGGGGAGGATCAATACGAGCAGTACTTC. This chain joins TRBV4-3 and TRBJ2-7; 10 bases line up with TRBD1. The V gene end was trimmed by 3 bases and the J gene end by 4 bases; junction bases not matched to a gene: 9. CDR3 length: 16 residues. Per germline, CDR1 LGHNA and CDR2 YSLEER.